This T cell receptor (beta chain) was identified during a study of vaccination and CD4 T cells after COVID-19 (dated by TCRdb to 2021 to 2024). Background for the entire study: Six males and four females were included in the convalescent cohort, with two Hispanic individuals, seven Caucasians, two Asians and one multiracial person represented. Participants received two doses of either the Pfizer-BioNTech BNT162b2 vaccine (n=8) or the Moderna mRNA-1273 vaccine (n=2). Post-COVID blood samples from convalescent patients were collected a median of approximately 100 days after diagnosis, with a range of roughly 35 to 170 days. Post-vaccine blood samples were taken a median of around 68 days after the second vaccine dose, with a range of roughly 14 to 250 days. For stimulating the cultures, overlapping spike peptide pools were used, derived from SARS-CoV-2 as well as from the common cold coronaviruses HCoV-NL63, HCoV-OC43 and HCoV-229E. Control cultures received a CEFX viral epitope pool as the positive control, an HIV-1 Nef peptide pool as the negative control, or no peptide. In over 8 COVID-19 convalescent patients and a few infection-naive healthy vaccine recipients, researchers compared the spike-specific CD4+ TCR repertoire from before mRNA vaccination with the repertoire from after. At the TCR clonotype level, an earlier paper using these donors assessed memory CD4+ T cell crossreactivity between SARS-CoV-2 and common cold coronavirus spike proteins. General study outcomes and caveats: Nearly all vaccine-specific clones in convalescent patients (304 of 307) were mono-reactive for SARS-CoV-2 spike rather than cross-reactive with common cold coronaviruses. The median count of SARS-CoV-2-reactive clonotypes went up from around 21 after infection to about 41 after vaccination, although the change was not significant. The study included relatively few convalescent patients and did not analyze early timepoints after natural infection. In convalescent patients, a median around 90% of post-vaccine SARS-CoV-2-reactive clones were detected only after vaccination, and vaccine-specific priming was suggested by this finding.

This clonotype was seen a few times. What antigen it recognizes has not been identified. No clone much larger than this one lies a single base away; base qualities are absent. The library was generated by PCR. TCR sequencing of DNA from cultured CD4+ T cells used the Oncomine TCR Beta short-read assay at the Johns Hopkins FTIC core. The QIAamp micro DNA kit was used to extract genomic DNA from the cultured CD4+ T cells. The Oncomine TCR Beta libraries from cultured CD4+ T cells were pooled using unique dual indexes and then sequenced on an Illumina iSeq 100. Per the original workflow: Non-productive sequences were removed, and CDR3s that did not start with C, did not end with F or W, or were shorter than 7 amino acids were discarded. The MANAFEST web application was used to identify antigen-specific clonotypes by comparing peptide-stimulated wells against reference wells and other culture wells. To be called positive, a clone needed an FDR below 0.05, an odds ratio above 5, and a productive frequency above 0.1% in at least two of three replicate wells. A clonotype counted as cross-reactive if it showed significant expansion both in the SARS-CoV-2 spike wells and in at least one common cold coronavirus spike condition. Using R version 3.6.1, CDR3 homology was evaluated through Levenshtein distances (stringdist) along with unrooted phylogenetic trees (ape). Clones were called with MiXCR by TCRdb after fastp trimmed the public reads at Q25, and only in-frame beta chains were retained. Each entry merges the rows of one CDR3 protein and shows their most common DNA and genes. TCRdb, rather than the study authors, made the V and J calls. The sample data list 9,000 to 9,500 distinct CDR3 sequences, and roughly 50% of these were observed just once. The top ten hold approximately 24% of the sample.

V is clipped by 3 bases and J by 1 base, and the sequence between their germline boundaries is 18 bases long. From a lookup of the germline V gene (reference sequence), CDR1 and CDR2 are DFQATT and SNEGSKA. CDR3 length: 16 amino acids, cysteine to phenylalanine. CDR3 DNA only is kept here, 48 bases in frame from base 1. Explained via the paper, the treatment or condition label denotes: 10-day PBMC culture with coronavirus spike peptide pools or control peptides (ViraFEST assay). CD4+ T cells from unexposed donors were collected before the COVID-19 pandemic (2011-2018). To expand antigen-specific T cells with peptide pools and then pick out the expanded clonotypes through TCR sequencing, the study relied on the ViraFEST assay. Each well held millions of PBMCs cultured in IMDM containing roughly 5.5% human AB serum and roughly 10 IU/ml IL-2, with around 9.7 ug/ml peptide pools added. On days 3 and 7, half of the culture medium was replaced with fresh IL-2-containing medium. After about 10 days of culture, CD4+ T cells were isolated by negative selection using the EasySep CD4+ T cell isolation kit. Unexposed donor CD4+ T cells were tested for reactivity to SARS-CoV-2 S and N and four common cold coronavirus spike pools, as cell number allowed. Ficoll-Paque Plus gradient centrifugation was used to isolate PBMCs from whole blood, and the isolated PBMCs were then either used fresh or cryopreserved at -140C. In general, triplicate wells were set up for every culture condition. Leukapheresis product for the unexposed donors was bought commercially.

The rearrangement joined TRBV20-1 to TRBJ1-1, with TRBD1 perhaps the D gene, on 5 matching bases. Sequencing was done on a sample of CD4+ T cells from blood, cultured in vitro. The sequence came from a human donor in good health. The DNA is TGCAGTGCTAGGGGGCGAAGGGACTCCAAGAACACTGAAGCTTTCTTT. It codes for CSARGRRDSKNTEAFF.